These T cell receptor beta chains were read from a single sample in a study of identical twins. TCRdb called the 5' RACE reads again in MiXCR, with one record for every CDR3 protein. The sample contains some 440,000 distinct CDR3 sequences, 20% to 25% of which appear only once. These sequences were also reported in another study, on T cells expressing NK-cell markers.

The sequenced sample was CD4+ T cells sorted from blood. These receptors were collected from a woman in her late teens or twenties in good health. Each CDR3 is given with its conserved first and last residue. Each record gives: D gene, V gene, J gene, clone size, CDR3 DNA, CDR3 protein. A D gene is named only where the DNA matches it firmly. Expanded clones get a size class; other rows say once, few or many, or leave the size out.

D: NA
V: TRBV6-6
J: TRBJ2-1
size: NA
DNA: TGTGCCAGCAGTACAGTATACAATGAGCAGTTCTTC
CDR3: CASSTVYNEQFF

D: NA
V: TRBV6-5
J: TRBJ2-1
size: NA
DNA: TGTGCCAGCAGTTACGGAGCTGATGCCGAGCAGTTCTTC
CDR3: CASSYGADAEQFF

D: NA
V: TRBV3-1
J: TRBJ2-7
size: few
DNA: TGTGCCAGCAGCCAAGGTCCTGAACAGTACTTC
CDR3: CASSQGPEQYF

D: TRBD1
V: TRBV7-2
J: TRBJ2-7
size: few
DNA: TGTGCCAGCAGCTTAACAGGGGGCGTCTACGAGCAGTACTTC
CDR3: CASSLTGGVYEQYF

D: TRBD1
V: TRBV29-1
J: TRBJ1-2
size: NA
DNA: TGCAGCGTTGATGAGACGGGGACAGTCACCTATGGCTACACCTTC
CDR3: CSVDETGTVTYGYTF

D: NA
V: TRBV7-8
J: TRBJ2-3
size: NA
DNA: TGTGCCAGCAGCCCAAAGCGGGCCCTAGGAACAGATACGCAGTATTTT
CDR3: CASSPKRALGTDTQYF

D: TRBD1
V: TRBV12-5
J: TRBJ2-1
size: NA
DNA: TGTGCTAGTGGTTTGGTACAGGGGGGCTTCATTAATGAGCAGTTCTTC
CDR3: CASGLVQGGFINEQFF

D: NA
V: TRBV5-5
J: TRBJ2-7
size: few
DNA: TGTGCCAGCAGCTTGTTAGCGGTTGCCTACGAGCAGTACTTC
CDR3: CASSLLAVAYEQYF

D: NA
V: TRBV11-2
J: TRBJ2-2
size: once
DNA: TGTGCCAGCAGCTTATCGGGCGAGAACACCGGGGAGCTGTTTTTT
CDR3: CASSLSGENTGELFF

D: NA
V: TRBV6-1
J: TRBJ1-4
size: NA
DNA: TGTGCCAGCAGTCCAAACAGGGAGAGAGGTGAAAAACTGTTTTTT
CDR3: CASSPNRERGEKLFF

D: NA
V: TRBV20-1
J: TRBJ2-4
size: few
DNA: TGCAGTGCTAGAGTCGGTATTAAAAACATTCAGTACTTC
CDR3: CSARVGIKNIQYF

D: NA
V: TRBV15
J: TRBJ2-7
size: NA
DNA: TGTGCCACCAGCAGAGGAGAAGCCTACGAGCAGTACTTC
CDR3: CATSRGEAYEQYF

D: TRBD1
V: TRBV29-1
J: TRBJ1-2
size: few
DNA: TGCAGCGCTCCCAACGGACAGGCCTATGGCTACACCTTC
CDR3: CSAPNGQAYGYTF

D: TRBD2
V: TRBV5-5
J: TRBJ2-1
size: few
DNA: TGTGCCAGCAGCTTGGGACTAGCGGGAATCAATGAGCAGTTCTTC
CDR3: CASSLGLAGINEQFF

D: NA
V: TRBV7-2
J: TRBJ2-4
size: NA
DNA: TGTGCCAGCAGCTTACACGGAAACATTCAGTACTTC
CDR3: CASSLHGNIQYF

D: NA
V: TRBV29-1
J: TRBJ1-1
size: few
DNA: TGCAGCGTTCAGGGGCGGACTGAAGCTTTCTTT
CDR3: CSVQGRTEAFF

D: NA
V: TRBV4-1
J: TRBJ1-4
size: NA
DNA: TGCGCCAGCAGACCTTTCTCCGGGACTCCTAATGAAAAACTGTTTTTT
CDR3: CASRPFSGTPNEKLFF

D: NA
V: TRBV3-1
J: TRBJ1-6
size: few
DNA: TGTGCCAGCAGCCGGCTGGGGGACAATAATTCACCCCTCCACTTT
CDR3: CASSRLGDNNSPLHF

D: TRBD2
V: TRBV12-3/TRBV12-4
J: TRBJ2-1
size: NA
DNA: TGTGCCAGCAGTTCTAGCGGTTTGTACAATGAGCAGTTCTTC
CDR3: CASSSSGLYNEQFF

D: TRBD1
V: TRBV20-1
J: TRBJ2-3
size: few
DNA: TGCAGTGCTATAACAGGGGGCGCGGGTAGCACAGATACGCAGTATTTT
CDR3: CSAITGGAGSTDTQYF

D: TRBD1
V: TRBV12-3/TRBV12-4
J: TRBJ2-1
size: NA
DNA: TGTGCCAGCAACAGACAGGGTTTAAAGAATGAGCAGTTCTTC
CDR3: CASNRQGLKNEQFF

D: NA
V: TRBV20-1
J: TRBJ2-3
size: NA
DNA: TGCAGTGCTCTCTCTTCCGGAGGAGGCGATACGCAGTATTTT
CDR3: CSALSSGGGDTQYF

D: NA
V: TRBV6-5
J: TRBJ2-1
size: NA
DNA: TGTGCCAGCAGTTACGGGTTTCGGGGGAATGAGCAGTTCTTC
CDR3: CASSYGFRGNEQFF

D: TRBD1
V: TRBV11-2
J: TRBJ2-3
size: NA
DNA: TGTGCCAGCAGCTCAGTGGGGGACAGGGAGGGCTATTTT
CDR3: CASSSVGDREGYF

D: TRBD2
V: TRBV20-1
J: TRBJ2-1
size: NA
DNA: TGCAGTGCTAGTGATCAGGGACTATCCTACAATGAGCAGTTCTTC
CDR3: CSASDQGLSYNEQFF

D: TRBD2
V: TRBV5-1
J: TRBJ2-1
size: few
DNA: TGCGCCAGCAGCTTGGGACTAGCGATTTTCAATGAGCAGTTCTTC
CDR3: CASSLGLAIFNEQFF

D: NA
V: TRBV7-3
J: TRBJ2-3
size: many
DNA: TGTGCCAGCAGCTTTTCTATCACAGATACGCAGTATTTT
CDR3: CASSFSITDTQYF

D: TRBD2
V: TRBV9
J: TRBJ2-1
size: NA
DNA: TGTGCCAGCAGCGTAGTGGGAGGGCATGAGCAGTTCTTC
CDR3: CASSVVGGHEQFF

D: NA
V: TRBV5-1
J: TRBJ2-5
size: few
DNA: TGCGCCAGCAAAGGGCCCTCCGGAGAGACCCAGTACTTC
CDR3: CASKGPSGETQYF

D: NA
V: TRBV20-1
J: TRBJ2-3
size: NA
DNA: TGCAGTGCTAGATCTCCGCGGGGAGGCGGAAGCACAGATACGCAGTATTTT
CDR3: CSARSPRGGGSTDTQYF

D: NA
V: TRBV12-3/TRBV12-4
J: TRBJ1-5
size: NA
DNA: TGTGCCAGCAGCCAACACCTTAGCAATCAGCCCCAGCATTTT
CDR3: CASSQHLSNQPQHF

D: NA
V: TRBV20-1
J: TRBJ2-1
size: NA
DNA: TGCAGTGCTAGGAAGGGACCAGAGCAGTTCTTC
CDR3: CSARKGPEQFF

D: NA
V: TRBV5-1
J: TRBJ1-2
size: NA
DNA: TGCGCCAGCAGCTTGGGGGAGGGGACAAACTATGGCTACACCTTC
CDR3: CASSLGEGTNYGYTF

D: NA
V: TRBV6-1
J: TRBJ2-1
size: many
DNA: TGTGCCAGCAACCCACAAGGTATCTACAATGAGCAGTTCTTC
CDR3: CASNPQGIYNEQFF

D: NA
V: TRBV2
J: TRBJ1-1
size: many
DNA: TGTGCCAGCGAGAGGCAGAACACTGAAGCTTTCTTT
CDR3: CASERQNTEAFF

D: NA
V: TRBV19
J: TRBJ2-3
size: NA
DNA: TGTGCCAGTAGAGGACTTGCGGCGGATACGCAGTATTTT
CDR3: CASRGLAADTQYF

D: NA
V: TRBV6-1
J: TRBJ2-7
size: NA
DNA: TGTGCCAGCAGACAGAGCGGGCCCTCCTACGAGCAGTACTTC
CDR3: CASRQSGPSYEQYF

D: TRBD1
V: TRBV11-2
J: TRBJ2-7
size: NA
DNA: TGTGCCAGCAGCCGCCCGACAGGGACGGGGAGCTACGAGCAGTACTTC
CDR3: CASSRPTGTGSYEQYF

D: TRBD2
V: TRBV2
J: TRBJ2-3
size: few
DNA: TGTGCCAGCAACCGATTTAGCGGGGGCACAGATACGCAGTATTTT
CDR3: CASNRFSGGTDTQYF

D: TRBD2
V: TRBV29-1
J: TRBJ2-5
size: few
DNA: TGCAGCGTTCGTGAGCGGGGCGCCCAAGAGACCCAGTACTTC
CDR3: CSVRERGAQETQYF

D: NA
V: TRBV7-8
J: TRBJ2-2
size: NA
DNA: TGTGCCAGCAGCTTAGCGTTTAGGAATTGGAACACCGGGGAGCTGTTTTTT
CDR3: CASSLAFRNWNTGELFF

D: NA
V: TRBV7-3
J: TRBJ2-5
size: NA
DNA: TGTGCCAGCAGCTTAGCGGGGCGACAAGAGACCCAGTACTTC
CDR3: CASSLAGRQETQYF

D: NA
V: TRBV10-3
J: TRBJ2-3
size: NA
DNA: TGTGCCATCAGCGAGACCCAGCTAAATACGCAGTATTTT
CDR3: CAISETQLNTQYF

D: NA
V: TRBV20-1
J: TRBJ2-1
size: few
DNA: TGCAGTGCTACGCCACTAGGCGGGCAAGCCTACAATGAGCAGTTCTTC
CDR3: CSATPLGGQAYNEQFF

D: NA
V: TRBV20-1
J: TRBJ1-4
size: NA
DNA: TGCAGTGCTAGATCTGCTGTTGGGACCGCTAATGAAAAACTGTTTTTT
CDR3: CSARSAVGTANEKLFF

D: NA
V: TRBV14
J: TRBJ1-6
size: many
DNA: TGTGCCAGCAGCCTTATGGACTTTTCGGCCCTCCACTTT
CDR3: CASSLMDFSALHF

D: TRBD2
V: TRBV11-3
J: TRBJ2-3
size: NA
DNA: TGTGCCAGCAGCCCCACAACCCTAGCGGGCCCGCAGTATTTT
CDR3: CASSPTTLAGPQYF

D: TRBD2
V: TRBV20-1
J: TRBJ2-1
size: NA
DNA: TGCAGTGCTTTCCCCCTTAGCGGGAGCTCCTACAATGAGCAGTTCTTC
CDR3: CSAFPLSGSSYNEQFF

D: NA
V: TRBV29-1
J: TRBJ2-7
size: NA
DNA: TGCAGCGTTCTCAGGAGGTTCTTTAGGGAGCAGTACTTC
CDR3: CSVLRRFFREQYF

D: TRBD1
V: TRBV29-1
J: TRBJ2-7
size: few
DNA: TGCAGCGGGGGACAGGGGGCGTTCGAGCAGTACTTC
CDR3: CSGGQGAFEQYF

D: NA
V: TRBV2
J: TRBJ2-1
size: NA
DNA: TGTGCCAGCAGTCGGTCCCTTAGCTCCTACAATGAGCAGTTCTTC
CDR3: CASSRSLSSYNEQFF

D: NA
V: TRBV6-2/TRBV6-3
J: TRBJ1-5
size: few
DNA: TGTGCCAGCAGGCCCAGCAATCAGCCCCAGCATTTT
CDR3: CASRPSNQPQHF

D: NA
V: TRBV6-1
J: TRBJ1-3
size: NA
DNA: TGTGCCAGCAGTCCCCGAGGAGACACCATATATTTT
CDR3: CASSPRGDTIYF

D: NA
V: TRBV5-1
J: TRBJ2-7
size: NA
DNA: TGCGCCAGCAGCTTGGTGACCCGCCGGGACGTCTCCTACGAGCAGTACTTC
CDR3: CASSLVTRRDVSYEQYF

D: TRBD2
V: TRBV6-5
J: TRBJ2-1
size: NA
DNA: TGTGCCAGCAGTTACTCGAGGCGGGAGGTCGGCAATGAGCAGTTCTTC
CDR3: CASSYSRREVGNEQFF